This TCR beta chain was profiled in a study of T cells after yellow fever vaccination. V lost 2 bases and J lost 6; bases outside the gene matches: 7. Looked up from germline, CDR1 is SEHNR and CDR2 is FQNEAQ (reference sequence). The CDR3 runs to 15 residues. This clonotype was recorded at least ten times. The antigen remains undetermined. The 5'RACE template-switching step produced TCR cDNA and added a universal primer site and UMIs. TCRdb re-derived calls from the 5' RACE reads in MiXCR, one entry per CDR3 protein. The top ten clones hold 15% of a sample with fewer than 400,000 distinct CDR3 sequences, 6.2% of them seen once. General study points: The secondary response peaked faster, at day 5 versus 15, but was weaker. Clonotypes appearing in both CD4 and CD8 compartments existed, and their share was small. Clones from primary vaccination mostly reappeared after the booster (96% CD4, about 88% CD8).

The V gene is TRBV7-9, the J gene TRBJ2-3; TRBD2 aligns across 8 bases. The sample was PBMCs, taken 5 days after the yellow fever booster vaccination. This TCR was sampled from a young man who received the YFV17D yellow fever vaccine. CDR3 residues: CASSLITGGHDTQYF. The CDR3 DNA reads as TGTGCCAGCAGCTTAATAACGGGAGGGCACGATACGCAGTATTTT.